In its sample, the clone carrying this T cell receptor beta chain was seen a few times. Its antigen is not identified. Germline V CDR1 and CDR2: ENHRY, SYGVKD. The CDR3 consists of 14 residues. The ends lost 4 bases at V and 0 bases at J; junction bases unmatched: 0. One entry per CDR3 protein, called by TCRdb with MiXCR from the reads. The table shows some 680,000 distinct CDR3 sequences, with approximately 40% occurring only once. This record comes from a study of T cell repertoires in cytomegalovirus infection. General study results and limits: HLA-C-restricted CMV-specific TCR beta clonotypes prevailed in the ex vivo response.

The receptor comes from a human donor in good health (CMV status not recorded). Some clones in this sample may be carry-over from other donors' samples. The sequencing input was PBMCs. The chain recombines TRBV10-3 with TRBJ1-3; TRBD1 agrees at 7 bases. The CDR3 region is CAISGDSSGNTIYF. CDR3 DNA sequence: TGTGCCATCAGTGGGGACAGCTCTGGAAACACCATATATTTT.